The 9 T cell receptor beta chains reported below all come from one sample, sequenced in a study of T cells in Graves' hyperthyroidism and ophthalmopathy. RNA transcripts gave rise to amplified TCR beta CDR3 regions. The HTBI primer set was used in a first-round RT-PCR of the TCR CDR3. TCRdb itself ran the multiplex PCR reads through MiXCR, one entry per CDR3 protein. The data show almost 500,000 distinct CDR3 sequences, approximately 23% seen once. Material for sequencing was blood. These receptors all stem from a woman in her 70s with Graves' ophthalmopathy.

Points on this clonotype: This may be a read error: a much more frequent sequence differs by one nucleotide. The rearrangement links TRBV10-3 to TRBJ1-1; D is ambiguous. V was cut by 3 bases and J by 0 bases, with 11 bases left in between. This CDR3 contains 15 residues. CDR1 is ENHRY, CDR2 SYGVKD, per germline. This CDR3 reads CAISDRQSMNTEAFF. The CDR3 nucleotides are TGTGCCATCAGTGACCGCCAATCTATGAACACTGAAGCTTTCTTT.

This clonotype was observed at least ten times. The chain combines TRBV7-3 with TRBJ2-2, with TRBD2 identical over 14 bases. With V trimmed by 0 bases and J by 3 bases, 0 bases remained unmatched. The germline CDR1 and CDR2 sequences are SGHTA and FQGTGA. The CDR3 runs to 17 residues. The CDR3 region is CASSLTTSGRDTGELFF. In DNA form, the CDR3 reads TGTGCCAGCAGCTTAACGACTAGCGGGAGGGACACCGGGGAGCTGTTTTTT.

On this clonotype: Relative to the germline gene, one junction end is altered; a read error may explain this. CDR3 DNA sequence: TGCAGTGCTCGATACGGGGGTCCCAAAGACATTCAGTACTTC. It specifies CSARYGGPKDIQYF. The J gene is TRBJ2-4, the V gene TRBV20-1; the D gene is possibly TRBD2 (6 bases). The CDR3 spans 14 residues. Germline lookup yields CDR1 DFQATT and CDR2 SNEGSKA (reference sequence).

V gene TRBV7-9 combines with J gene TRBJ2-3; no clear D. This CDR3 is built from 15 residues. Germline V CDR1 and CDR2: SEHNR, FQNEAQ (reference sequence). Between the trimmed V and J ends, which lost 1 base and 1 base, there was a span of 9 bases. CDR3: CASSLGQPGTDTQYF. CDR3 bases: TGTGCCAGCAGCTTAGGCCAGCCCGGCACAGATACGCAGTATTTT.

This rearrangement joins TRBV14 to TRBJ2-5; either TRBD1 or TRBD2 may supply D (5 bases each). CDR1 and CDR2 (germline): SGHDN, FVKESK. V lost 4 bases, J lost 4 bases, and 13 bases lay in between. This CDR3 spans 14 amino acids. CDR3 amino acids: CASSRFQGRETQYF. The CDR3 DNA is TGTGCCAGCAGCCGCTTTCAGGGACGAGAGACCCAGTACTTC.

This clonotype was seen repeatedly, ten times or more. The rearrangement joins TRBV6-1 to TRBJ2-5; a weak D match, TRBD2 (5 bases). Germline CDR1 is MNHNS and CDR2 is SASEGT. Trimming cost V 5 bases and J 3 bases, with 13 bases left between them. The CDR3 length is 14 residues. The DNA for the CDR3 is TGTGCCAGCAGTCCCCTTGACTACGAAGAGACCCAGTACTTC. It is translated as CASSPLDYEETQYF.

This clonotype was seen a few times. The chain joins TRBV14 to TRBJ2-7, with 7 bases matching TRBD1. Germline V CDR1 and CDR2: SGHDN, FVKESK. V was pared by 1 base and J by 2 bases, with 5 bases of the junction left unmatched. The CDR3 spans 15 residues. The CDR3 here is CASSQVRQGPYEQYF. The CDR3 nucleotides read TGTGCCAGCAGCCAAGTAAGACAGGGTCCCTACGAGCAGTACTTC.

This rearrangement joins TRBV25-1 to TRBJ2-7, with unresolved D. Per germline, CDR1 MGHDK and CDR2 SYGVNS. V lost 3 bases and J 4 bases, leaving 7 bases between the germline ends. The CDR3 covers 12 residues. CDR3 loop: CASSDWKYEQYF. The DNA for the CDR3 is TGTGCCAGCAGTGATTGGAAGTACGAGCAGTACTTC.

This clonotype was picked up many times. The chain links TRBV20-1 to TRBJ2-3, with no clear D. This CDR3 spans 14 amino acids. Trimming removed 5 bases from V and 1 base from J, with 13 bases in between. Germline assignment: CDR1 DFQATT and CDR2 SNEGSKA (reference sequence). The CDR3 DNA reads as TGCAGTGCTCCCCTTGGACGGCGCACAGATACGCAGTATTTT. Its translation: CSAPLGRRTDTQYF.